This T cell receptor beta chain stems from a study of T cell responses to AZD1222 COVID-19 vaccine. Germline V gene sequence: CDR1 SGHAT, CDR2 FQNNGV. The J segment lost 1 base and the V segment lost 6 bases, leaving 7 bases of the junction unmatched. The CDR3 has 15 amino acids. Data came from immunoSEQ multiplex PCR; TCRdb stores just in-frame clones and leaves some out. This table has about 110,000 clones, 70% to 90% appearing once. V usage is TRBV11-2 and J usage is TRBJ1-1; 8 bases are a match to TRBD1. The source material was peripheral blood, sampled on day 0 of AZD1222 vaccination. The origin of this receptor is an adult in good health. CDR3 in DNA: TGTGCCAGCAGTCTGACGGGGACAGGGAACACTGAAGCTTTCTTT. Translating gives CASSLTGTGNTEAFF.